The following is a TCR beta chain sequence with its context. Its antigen is still unknown. Breast cancer patients provided tissue from their axillary draining lymph nodes. The data were obtained in a study of breast tumors, draining lymph nodes, adjacent tissues. Study findings and constraints: Compared with lymph nodes, tumors were less diverse; compared with nontumor tissue, more. Data only fit, rather than demonstrated, lymph node origin of most tumor T cells.

TCRdb re-called the multiplex PCR reads through MiXCR, storing one row per CDR3 protein. The table has around 170,000 distinct CDR3 sequences, 25% to 40% seen once; the top ten hold 4% to 5.5%. With V trimmed by 9 bases and J by 6 bases, 8 bases remained unmatched. Per the germline V gene, CDR1 is KGHDR and CDR2 is SFDVKD. CDR3 length: 14 residues. Sequencing was performed on axillary lymph node tissue. This TCR was recovered from a female donor with breast cancer. Some clones in this sample may be carry-over from other donors' samples. The chain recombines TRBV24-1 with TRBJ2-1; 9 bases match TRBD1. The CDR3 loop reads CATQRTGDPNEQFF. The CDR3 DNA follows: TGTGCCACCCAAAGGACAGGGGATCCCAATGAGCAGTTCTTC.